This TCR beta chain was sequenced during a study of response to subunit inactivated influenza vaccine. The length of the CDR3 is 14 residues. The germline CDR1 and CDR2 sequences are SGHDT and YYEEEE. Trimming removed 2 bases at V and 4 bases at J, with 11 bases between. MiXCR, run by TCRdb on the RT-PCR reads, gives a single entry per CDR3 protein. The sample carries 490,000 or so distinct CDR3 sequences, 7.6% recorded once. In its sample, this clonotype was seen a few times. J is TRBJ2-3 and V is TRBV5-6; no clear D gene. The receptor was isolated from a man in his fifties or sixties who received an inactivated influenza vaccine. Sequenced here: PBMCs from blood, sampled 23 months after vaccination. The CDR3 DNA sequence: TGTGCCAGCAGCTTTACTAATGTCGCAGATACGCAGTATTTT. This codes for CASSFTNVADTQYF.